One and the same sample provided the 17 T cell receptor beta chains below, sequenced in a study of blood T cell repertoires in COVID-19. Sequencing used immunoSEQ multiplex PCR; TCRdb keeps in-frame clones, though not all of them. The sample includes hundreds of thousands of clones, 83% of them seen just once. The sequencing input was peripheral blood. Receptors were obtained from a young woman with COVID-19, enrolled during active disease.

The chain links TRBV4-2 to TRBJ1-5, with 8 bases aligning to TRBD1. This CDR3 has 16 residues. Germline CDR1 LGHNA, CDR2 YNFKEQ. The ends lost 0 bases at V and 5 bases at J; junction bases unmatched: 6. CDR3 region: CASSQEQGAQDQPQHF. The CDR3 DNA follows: TGTGCCAGCAGCCAAGAGCAGGGGGCCCAAGATCAGCCCCAGCATTTT.

V gene TRBV6-6 combines with J gene TRBJ1-5; tentative D call: TRBD1 (6 bases). Trimming took 8 bases from V and 0 from J, leaving 11 bases between them. The CDR3 contains 14 residues. Germline V CDR1 and CDR2: MNHNY, SVGAGI (reference sequence). The CDR3 sequence: CASWDTFSNQPQHF. CDR3 DNA sequence: TGTGCCAGCTGGGACACTTTTAGCAATCAGCCCCAGCATTTT.

The chain recombines TRBV6-5 with TRBJ1-1, with D perhaps TRBD1 (6 bases). V was pared by 6 bases and J by 5 bases, with 13 bases between. The germline V gene encodes CDR1 MNHEY and CDR2 SVGAGI. This CDR3 has 13 residues. Here the CDR3 reads CASRPLDRTEAFF. In DNA form, the CDR3 reads TGTGCCAGCAGGCCACTTGACAGGACTGAAGCTTTCTTT.

This rearrangement joins TRBV27 to TRBJ2-5; TRBD2 agrees at 9 bases. The CDR3 consists of 19 residues. In germline, CDR1 is MNHEY, CDR2 SMNVEV (reference sequence). V dropped 5 bases and J dropped 1; count of bases not matched to a gene: 17. The CDR3 reads CASSTIPGVLAGTQETQYF. The CDR3 DNA sequence: TGTGCCAGCAGTACCATTCCAGGGGTACTAGCGGGTACCCAAGAGACCCAGTACTTC.

The chain recombines TRBV28 with TRBJ2-1; weak D call: TRBD1 (6 bases). CDR1 and CDR2 (germline): MDHEN, SYDVKM. V lost 3 bases, J lost 3 bases, and 15 bases lay in between. The CDR3 spans 16 residues. The CDR3 protein is CASSLGAAGVYNEQFF. In DNA, the CDR3 is TGTGCCAGCAGTTTGGGAGCGGCAGGGGTCTACAATGAGCAGTTCTTC.

The rearrangement uses TRBV19 and TRBJ1-2, with TRBD1 identical over 8 bases. The V gene's germline CDR1 is LNHDA and CDR2 SQIVND (reference sequence). Germline trimming cut 4 bases from V and 4 bases from J; bases unmatched to any gene: 5. The CDR3 consists of 14 residues. In DNA, the CDR3 is TGTGCCAGTAGTACTTCCGGGACAGGCTATGGCTACACCTTC. As protein: CASSTSGTGYGYTF. Using reference TRBV19 and TRBJ1-2 for the parts outside the CDR3, the full variable domain is DGGITQSPKYLFRKEGQNVTLSCEQNLNHDAMYWYRQDPGQGLRLIYYSQIVNDFQKGDIAEGYSVSREKKESFPLTVTSAQKNPTAFYLCASSTSGTGYGYTFGSGTRLTVV.

V is TRBV7-2 and J is TRBJ2-1, with D possibly matching TRBD2 (5 bases). The germline V and J ends were trimmed by 0 bases and 0 bases, with 6 bases remaining between them. Germline V CDR1 and CDR2: SGHTA, FQGNSA. The CDR3 covers 15 residues. CDR3 loop: CASSLAGVSYNEQFF. The CDR3, as DNA: TGTGCCAGCAGCTTAGCGGGAGTCTCCTACAATGAGCAGTTCTTC.

The V call is TRBV2, the J call TRBJ1-2; TRBD1 aligns across 9 bases. The CDR3 is 14 residues long. Trimming removed 2 bases from V and 6 bases from J; junction bases left unmatched: 4. CDR1 and CDR2 (germline): SNHLY, FYNNEI. The CDR3 DNA reads as TGTGCCAGCAGTGAATTGGGACAGGGAGATGGCTACACCTTC. Its translation is CASSELGQGDGYTF. The full variable domain, its missing parts supplied by reference TRBV2 and TRBJ1-2, is EPEVTQTPSHQVTQMGQEVILRCVPISNHLYFYWYRQILGQKVEFLVSFYNNEISEKSEIFDDQFSVERPDGSNFTLKIRSTKLEDSAMYFCASSELGQGDGYTFGSGTRLTVV.

In DNA form, the CDR3 reads TGTGCCAGCAGTTCGGTGGGGCTGAACACTGAAGCTTTCTTT. Amino acids: CASSSVGLNTEAFF. This rearrangement joins TRBV5-6 to TRBJ1-1; the D gene is possibly TRBD1 (5 bases). The germline V gene has CDR1 SGHDT and CDR2 YYEEEE. There are 14 residues in the CDR3. Trimming removed 5 bases at V and 0 bases at J, with 11 bases between.

V usage is TRBV9 and J usage is TRBJ2-5; 16 bases are a match to TRBD2. Germline CDR1 SGDLS, CDR2 YYNGEE. The CDR3 has 17 amino acids. Losses at the gene ends were 4 bases for V and 3 bases for J; bases not matched to a gene: 6. The CDR3 DNA reads as TGTGCCAGCAGCCCGGGGACTAGCGGGAGGGCCGAAGAGACCCAGTACTTC. Translated: CASSPGTSGRAEETQYF.

The rearrangement joins TRBV30 to TRBJ2-5; a weak D match, TRBD2 (6 bases). This CDR3 has 12 residues. V was pared by 0 bases and J by 4 bases, with 6 bases between. Looked up from germline, CDR1 is GTSNPN and CDR2 is SVGIG (reference sequence). The CDR3 protein is CAWSVLAETQYF. The CDR3 DNA follows: TGTGCCTGGAGTGTACTAGCAGAGACCCAGTACTTC.

This clone was observed a few times. The chain carries TRBV7-2 and TRBJ2-5; perhaps TRBD2 as D (5 bases). Looked up from germline, CDR1 is SGHTA and CDR2 is FQGNSA. The CDR3 runs to 15 residues. Trimming stripped 1 base from V and 5 bases from J, with 14 bases between. CDR3 sequence (DNA): TGTGCCAGCAGCTTAGGGTTCGAGGGCGACGAGACCCAGTACTTC. Translated, it gives CASSLGFEGDETQYF.

The chain recombines TRBV3-1 (or the pseudogene TRBV3-2) with TRBJ2-5; 7 positions agree with TRBD1. Unmatched junction bases numbered 8, after V lost 4 bases and J lost 0 bases. Germline assignment: CDR1 LGHDT and CDR2 YNNKEL (reference sequence). The CDR3 is made up of 16 amino acids. CDR3 in amino acids: CASSLSGQLYQETQYF. The CDR3 bases are TGTGCCAGCAGCCTCTCGGGACAGTTATACCAAGAGACCCAGTACTTC.

The chain joins TRBV27 to TRBJ1-2; D is unclear. The CDR3 loop spans 13 amino acids. CDR1 and CDR2 from the germline V gene are MNHEY and SMNVEV (reference sequence). V was clipped by 7 bases and J by 8 bases, with 17 bases between them. The DNA of the CDR3 is TGTGCCAGCACCACCAAGGGAAGCGGGGGCTACACCTTC. Its translation is CASTTKGSGGYTF.

The chain links TRBV7-2 to TRBJ2-2; 11 bases align to TRBD2. Germline CDR1 is SGHTA and CDR2 is FQGNSA. With V trimmed by 0 bases and J by 0 bases, 3 bases remained unmatched. There are 18 residues in the CDR3. The CDR3 reads CASSLAPSGRPNTGELFF. DNA of the CDR3: TGTGCCAGCAGCTTAGCTCCTAGCGGGAGGCCGAACACCGGGGAGCTGTTTTTT.

This chain uses TRBV14 with TRBJ2-5, with TRBD2 matching over 11 bases. The J segment lost 3 bases and the V segment lost 3 bases, leaving 9 bases of the junction unmatched. The germline V gene has CDR1 SGHDN and CDR2 FVKESK. The length of the CDR3 is 17 residues. CDR3 loop: CASSHRTSGRREETQYF. The DNA of the CDR3 is TGTGCCAGCAGCCATCGAACTAGCGGGAGAAGGGAAGAGACCCAGTACTTC.

This chain connects TRBV12-3 or TRBV12-4 to TRBJ1-2; TRBD1 matches at 9 bases. J was trimmed by 7 bases and V by 5 bases; bases with no gene match: 2. CDR3 length: 12 amino acids. The CDR3 coding sequence is TGTGCCAGCAGTGGGACAGGGTTTGGCTACACCTTC. Protein: CASSGTGFGYTF.